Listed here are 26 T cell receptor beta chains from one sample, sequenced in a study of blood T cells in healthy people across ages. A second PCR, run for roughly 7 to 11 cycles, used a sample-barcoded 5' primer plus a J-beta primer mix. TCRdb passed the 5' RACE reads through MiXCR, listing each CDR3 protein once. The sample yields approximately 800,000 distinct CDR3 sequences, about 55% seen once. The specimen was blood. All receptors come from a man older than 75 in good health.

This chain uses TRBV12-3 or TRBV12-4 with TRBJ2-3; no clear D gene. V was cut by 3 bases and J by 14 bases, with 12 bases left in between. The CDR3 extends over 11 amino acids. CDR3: CASSLYGYAYF. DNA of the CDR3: TGTGCCAGCAGTTTGTATGGATACGCGTATTTT.

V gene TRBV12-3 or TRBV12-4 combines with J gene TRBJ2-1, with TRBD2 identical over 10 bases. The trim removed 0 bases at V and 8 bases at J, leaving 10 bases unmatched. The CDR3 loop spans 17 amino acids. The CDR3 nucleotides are TGTGCCAGCAGTTTAGCGCTAGGTAGCGGGGGGACGGATGAGCAGTTCTTC. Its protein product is CASSLALGSGGTDEQFF.

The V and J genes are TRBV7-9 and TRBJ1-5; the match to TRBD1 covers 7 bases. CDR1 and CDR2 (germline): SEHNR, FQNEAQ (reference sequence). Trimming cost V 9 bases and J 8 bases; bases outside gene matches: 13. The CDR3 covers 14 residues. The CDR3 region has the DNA TGTGCCAGTCTGGACAGGACGATTAGCGAGCCCCAGCATTTT. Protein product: CASLDRTISEPQHF.

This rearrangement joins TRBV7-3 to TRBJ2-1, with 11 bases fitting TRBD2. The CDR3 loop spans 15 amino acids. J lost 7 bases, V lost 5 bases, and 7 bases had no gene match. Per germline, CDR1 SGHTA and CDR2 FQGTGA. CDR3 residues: CASSPAGTSGNEQFF. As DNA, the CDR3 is TGTGCCAGCAGCCCGGCCGGGACTAGCGGAAATGAGCAGTTCTTC.

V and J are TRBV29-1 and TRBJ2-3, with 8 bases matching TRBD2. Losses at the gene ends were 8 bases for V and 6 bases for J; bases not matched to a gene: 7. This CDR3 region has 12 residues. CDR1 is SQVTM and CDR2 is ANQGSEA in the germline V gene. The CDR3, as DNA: TGCAGCACGGGGACTAGTTTGGATACGCAGTATTTT. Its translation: CSTGTSLDTQYF.

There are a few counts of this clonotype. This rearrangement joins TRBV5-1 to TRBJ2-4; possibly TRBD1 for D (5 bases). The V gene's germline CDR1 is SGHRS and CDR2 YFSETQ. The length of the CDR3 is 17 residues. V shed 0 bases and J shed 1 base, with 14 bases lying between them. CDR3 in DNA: TGCGCCAGCAGCTTGGCCAGGGCAGGCTATGCCAAAAACATTCAGTACTTC. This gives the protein CASSLARAGYAKNIQYF.

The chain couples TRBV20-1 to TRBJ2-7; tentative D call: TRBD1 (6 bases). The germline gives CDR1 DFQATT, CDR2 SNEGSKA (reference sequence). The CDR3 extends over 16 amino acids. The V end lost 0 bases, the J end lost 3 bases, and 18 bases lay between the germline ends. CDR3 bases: TGCAGTGCTAGAGAAAAGGCGCAGGGGAGAAACTACGAGCAGTACTTC. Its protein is CSAREKAQGRNYEQYF.

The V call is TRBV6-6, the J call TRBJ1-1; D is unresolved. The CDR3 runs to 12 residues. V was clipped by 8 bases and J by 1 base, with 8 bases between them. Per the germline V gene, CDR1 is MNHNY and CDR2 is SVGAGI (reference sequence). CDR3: CASFQANTEAFF. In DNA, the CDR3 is TGTGCCAGCTTCCAGGCGAACACTGAAGCTTTCTTT.

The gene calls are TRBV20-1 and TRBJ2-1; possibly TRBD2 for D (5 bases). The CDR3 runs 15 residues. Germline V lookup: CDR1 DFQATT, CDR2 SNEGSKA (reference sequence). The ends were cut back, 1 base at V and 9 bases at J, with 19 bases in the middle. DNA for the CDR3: TGCAGTGCTAGAGGCATAACCGGTAGCGTAACTGAGCAGTTCTTC. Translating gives CSARGITGSVTEQFF.

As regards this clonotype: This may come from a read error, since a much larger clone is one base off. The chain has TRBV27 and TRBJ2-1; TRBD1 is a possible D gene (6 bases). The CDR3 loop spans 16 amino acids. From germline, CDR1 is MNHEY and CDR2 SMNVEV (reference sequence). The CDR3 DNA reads TGTGACAGCACCCCGACAGGACGGCTGACCTACAATGAGCAGTTCTTC. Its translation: CDSTPTGRLTYNEQFF.

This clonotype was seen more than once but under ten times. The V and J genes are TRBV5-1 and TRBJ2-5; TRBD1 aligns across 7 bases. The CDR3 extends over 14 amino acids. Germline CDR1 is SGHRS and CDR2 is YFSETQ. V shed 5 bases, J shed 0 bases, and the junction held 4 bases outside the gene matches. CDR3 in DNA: TGCGCCAGCAGATACAGGGGCGACCAAGAGACCCAGTACTTC. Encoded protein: CASRYRGDQETQYF.

CDR3 bases: TGTGCCACCAGCAGAGATACTTGGACGGGAACCTACGAGCAGTACTTC. Translated: CATSRDTWTGTYEQYF. This chain uses TRBV15 with TRBJ2-7; D might be TRBD2 (5 bases). From germline, CDR1 is LNHNV and CDR2 YYDKDF (reference sequence). The CDR3 loop spans 16 amino acids. V was pared by 0 bases and J by 2 bases, with 14 bases between. The variable domain in full, with the rest retrieved from reference TRBV15 and TRBJ2-7, is DAMVIQNPRYQVTQFGKPVTLSCSQTLNHNVMYWYQQKSSQAPKLLFHYYDKDFNNEADTPDNFQSRRPNTSFCFLDIRSPGLGDTAMYLCATSRDTWTGTYEQYFGPGTRLTVT.

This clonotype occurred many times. Written as DNA, the CDR3 is TGTGCCAGCAGCTTGGCAACAGGGTCAGGGAATTCACCCCTCCACTTT. Translating it yields CASSLATGSGNSPLHF. The V and J genes are TRBV5-5 and TRBJ1-6; tentatively, D is TRBD1 (6 bases). CDR1 and CDR2 (germline): SGHKS, YYEKEE (reference sequence). Trimming shortened V by 0 bases and J by 7 bases, and 14 bases separated the two germline ends. The CDR3 runs 16 residues.

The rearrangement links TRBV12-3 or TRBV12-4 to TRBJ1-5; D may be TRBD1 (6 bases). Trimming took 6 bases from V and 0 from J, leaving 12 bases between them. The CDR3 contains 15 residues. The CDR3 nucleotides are TGTGCCAGCAGCCTACAGGGATATAGCAATCAGCCCCAGCATTTT. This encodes CASSLQGYSNQPQHF.

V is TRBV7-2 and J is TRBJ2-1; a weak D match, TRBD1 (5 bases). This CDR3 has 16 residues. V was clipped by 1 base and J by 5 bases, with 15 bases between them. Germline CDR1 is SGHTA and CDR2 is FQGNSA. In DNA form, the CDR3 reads TGTGCCAGCAGCTTAGTCGGTCAGGGTGACCACAATGAGCAGTTCTTC. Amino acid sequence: CASSLVGQGDHNEQFF.

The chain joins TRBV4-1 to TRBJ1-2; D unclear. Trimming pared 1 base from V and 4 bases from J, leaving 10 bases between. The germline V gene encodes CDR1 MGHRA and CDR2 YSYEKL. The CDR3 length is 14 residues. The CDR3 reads CASSQGGRSYGYTF. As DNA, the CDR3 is TGCGCCAGCAGCCAAGGAGGCAGGAGCTATGGCTACACCTTC.

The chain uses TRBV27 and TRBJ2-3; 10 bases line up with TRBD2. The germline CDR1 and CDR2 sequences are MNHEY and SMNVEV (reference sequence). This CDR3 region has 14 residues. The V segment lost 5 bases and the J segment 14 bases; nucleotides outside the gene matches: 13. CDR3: CASSSGRGDRDAYF. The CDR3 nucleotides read TGTGCCAGCAGTAGCGGGAGGGGGGACAGAGACGCGTATTTT.

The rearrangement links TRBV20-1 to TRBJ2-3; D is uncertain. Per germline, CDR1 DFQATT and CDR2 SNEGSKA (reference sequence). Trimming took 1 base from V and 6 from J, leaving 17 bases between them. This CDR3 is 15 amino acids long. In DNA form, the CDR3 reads TGCAGTGCTAGAGGATCCCTCGAGGCCTACGATACGCAGTATTTT. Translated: CSARGSLEAYDTQYF.

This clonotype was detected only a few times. The CDR3 region is CASSSGGQPIYEQYF. The CDR3 DNA sequence: TGTGCCAGCAGCTCCGGCGGGCAGCCGATCTACGAGCAGTACTTC. The chain employs TRBV5-6 and TRBJ2-7, with D perhaps TRBD2 (5 bases). The CDR3 extends over 15 amino acids. V shed 3 bases and J shed 3 bases, with 16 bases lying between them. The germline CDR1 and CDR2 sequences are SGHDT and YYEEEE. The whole variable domain, filled in from reference TRBV5-6 and TRBJ2-7, reads DAGVTQSPTHLIKTRGQQVTLRCSPKSGHDTVSWYQQALGQGPQFIFQYYEEEERQRGNFPDRFSGHQFPNYSSELNVNALLLGDSALYLCASSSGGQPIYEQYFGPGTRLTVT.

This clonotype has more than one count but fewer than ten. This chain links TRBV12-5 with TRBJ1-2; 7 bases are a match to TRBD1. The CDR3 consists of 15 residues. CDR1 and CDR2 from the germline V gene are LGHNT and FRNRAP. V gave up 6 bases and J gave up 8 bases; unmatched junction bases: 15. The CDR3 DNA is TGTGCTAGTGGCCCCCAGACAGGGAGGTTGAACGGCTACACCTTC. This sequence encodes CASGPQTGRLNGYTF.

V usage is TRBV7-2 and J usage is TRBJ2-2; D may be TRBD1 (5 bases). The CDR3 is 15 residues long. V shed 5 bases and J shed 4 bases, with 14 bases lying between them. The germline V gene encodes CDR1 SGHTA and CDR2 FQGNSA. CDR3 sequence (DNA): TGTGCCAGCAGCCCCCGGACAAGCGCCACCGGGGAGCTGTTTTTT. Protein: CASSPRTSATGELFF.

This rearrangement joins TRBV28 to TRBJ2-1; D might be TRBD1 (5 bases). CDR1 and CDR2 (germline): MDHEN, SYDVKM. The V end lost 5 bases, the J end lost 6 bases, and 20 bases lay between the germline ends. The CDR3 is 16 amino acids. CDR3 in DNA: TGTGCCAGCAGTGTAGGGCAAAGGCAGGGCGGCAATGAGCAGTTCTTC. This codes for CASSVGQRQGGNEQFF.

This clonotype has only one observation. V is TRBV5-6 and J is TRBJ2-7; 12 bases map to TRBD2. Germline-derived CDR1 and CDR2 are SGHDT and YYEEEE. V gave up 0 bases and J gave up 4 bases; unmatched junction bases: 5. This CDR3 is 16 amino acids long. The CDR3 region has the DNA TGTGCCAGCAGCTTGGATTGGCTAGCGGGAGGGTACGAGCAGTACTTC. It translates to CASSLDWLAGGYEQYF.

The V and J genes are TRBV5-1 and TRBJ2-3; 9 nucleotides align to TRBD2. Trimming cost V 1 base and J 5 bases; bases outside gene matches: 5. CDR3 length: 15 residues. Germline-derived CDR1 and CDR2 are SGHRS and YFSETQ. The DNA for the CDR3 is TGCGCCAGCAGCTTGTTAGCGGGAGCCGAAGATACGCAGTATTTT. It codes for CASSLLAGAEDTQYF.

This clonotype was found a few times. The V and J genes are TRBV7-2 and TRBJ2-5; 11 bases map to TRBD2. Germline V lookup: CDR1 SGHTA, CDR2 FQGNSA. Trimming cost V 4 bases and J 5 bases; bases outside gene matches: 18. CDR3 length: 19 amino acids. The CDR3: CASSSPRTTRLAGMETQYF. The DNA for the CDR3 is TGTGCCAGCAGCTCCCCACGCACCACCCGACTAGCGGGAATGGAGACCCAGTACTTC.

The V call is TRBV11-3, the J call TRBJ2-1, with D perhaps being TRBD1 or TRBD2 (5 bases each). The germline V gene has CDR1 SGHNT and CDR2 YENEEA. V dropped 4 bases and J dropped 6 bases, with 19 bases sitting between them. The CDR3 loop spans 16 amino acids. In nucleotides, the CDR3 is TGTGCCAGCAGCTCCCGGGACGCCAAAGTTTTCAATGAGCAGTTCTTC. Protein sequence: CASSSRDAKVFNEQFF. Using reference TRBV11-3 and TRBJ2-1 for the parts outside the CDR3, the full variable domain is EAGVVQSPRYKIIEKKQPVAFWCNPISGHNTLYWYLQNLGQGPELLIRYENEEAVDDSQLPKDRFSAERLKGVDSTLKIQPAELGDSAVYLCASSSRDAKVFNEQFFGPGTRLTVL.